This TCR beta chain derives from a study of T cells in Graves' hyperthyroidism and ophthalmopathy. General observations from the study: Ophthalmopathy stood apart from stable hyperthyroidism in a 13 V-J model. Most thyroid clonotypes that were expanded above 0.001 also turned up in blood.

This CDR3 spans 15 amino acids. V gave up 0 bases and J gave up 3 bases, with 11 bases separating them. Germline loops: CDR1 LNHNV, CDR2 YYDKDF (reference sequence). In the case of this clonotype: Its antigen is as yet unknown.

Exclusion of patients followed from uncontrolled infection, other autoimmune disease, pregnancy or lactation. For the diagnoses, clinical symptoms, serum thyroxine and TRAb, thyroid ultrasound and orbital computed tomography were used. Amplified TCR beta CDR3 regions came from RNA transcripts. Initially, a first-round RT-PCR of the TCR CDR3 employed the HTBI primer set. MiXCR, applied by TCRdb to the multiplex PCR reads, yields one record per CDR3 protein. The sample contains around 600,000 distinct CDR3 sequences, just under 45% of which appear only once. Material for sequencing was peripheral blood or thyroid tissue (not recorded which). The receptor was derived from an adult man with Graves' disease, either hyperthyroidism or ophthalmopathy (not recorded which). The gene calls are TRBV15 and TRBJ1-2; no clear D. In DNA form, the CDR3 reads TGTGCCACCAGCAGAGATTCGGGCTTCGACTATGGCTACACCTTC. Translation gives CATSRDSGFDYGYTF.